This TCR beta chain was identified in a study of cytomegalovirus exposure and HLA in healthy donors. Whole-study findings and limits: In a later analysis, TCR association rates varied by HLA locus: DRB1 most, HLA-C fewest. Presence/absence analysis assumed near-uniform sequencing depth across donors.

V lost 2 bases and J 0 bases, leaving 6 bases between the germline ends. The CDR3 spans 14 residues. Per the germline V gene, CDR1 is LNHNV and CDR2 is YYDKDF (reference sequence). Points on this clone: What it binds is unknown.

PCR was performed using 60 Vbeta and 13 Jbeta primers. Only in-frame clones appear in the TCRdb table, and some are missing; sequencing was by immunoSEQ multiplex PCR. Seen here are roughly 130,000 clones, roughly three quarters observed once, and the top ten hold roughly 2%. The sample comprised PBMCs. This chain connects TRBV15 to TRBJ2-3; D remains unclear. The receptor comes from a man aged 18 to 29 in good health and CMV-seronegative. The CDR3 here is CATSRPTSTDTQYF. For the CDR3, the DNA is TGTGCCACCAGCAGACCTACTAGCACAGATACGCAGTATTTT.